Listed here are 4 T cell receptor beta chains from one sample, sequenced in a study of blood T cell repertoires in COVID-19. Here immunoSEQ multiplex PCR was the method, and the copy in TCRdb shows in-frame clones only, minus some. This table holds under 300,000 clones, roughly 89% found once. The sequencing input was peripheral blood. The receptors come from a man younger than 40 who had recovered from COVID-19.

The genes are TRBV6-6 and TRBJ1-5, with 8 bases lining up with TRBD1. The CDR3 has 14 amino acids. CDR1 and CDR2 (germline): MNHNY, SVGAGI (reference sequence). The trim removed 6 bases at V and 5 bases at J, leaving 6 bases unmatched. CDR3 loop: CASSRTGSYQPQHF. In nucleotides, the CDR3 is TGTGCCAGCAGCCGGACAGGGAGTTATCAGCCCCAGCATTTT.

The chain recombines TRBV5-1 with TRBJ2-1; TRBD2 aligns across 9 bases. Germline V gene sequence: CDR1 SGHRS, CDR2 YFSETQ. This CDR3 comprises 16 residues. V lost 0 bases to trimming and J lost 1 base; unmatched junction nucleotides: 2. The CDR3 coding sequence is TGCGCCAGCAGCTTGGGGGGACTAGCTTCCTACAATGAGCAGTTCTTC. It specifies CASSLGGLASYNEQFF.

The chain is built from TRBV6-5 and TRBJ2-2; D is possibly TRBD1 (6 bases). The CDR3 runs to 13 residues. Trimming shortened V by 6 bases and J by 5 bases, and 10 bases separated the two germline ends. Germline CDR1 MNHEY, CDR2 SVGAGI. CDR3 amino acids: CASRAGVTGELFF. Here the CDR3 DNA reads TGTGCCAGCAGGGCAGGGGTAACCGGGGAGCTGTTTTTT.

The rearrangement uses TRBV5-1 and TRBJ2-1; 7 positions match TRBD1. The CDR3 extends over 18 amino acids. Per the germline V gene, CDR1 is SGHRS and CDR2 is YFSETQ. V shed 3 bases, J shed 8 bases, and the junction held 20 bases outside the gene matches. The CDR3 here is CASSSRPGQDRGWDEQFF. The DNA for the CDR3 is TGCGCCAGCAGCTCCAGGCCTGGACAGGATAGGGGTTGGGATGAGCAGTTCTTC.